This TCR beta chain was sequenced during a study of response to subunit inactivated influenza vaccine. TCRdb reprocessed the RT-PCR reads via MiXCR and lists one record per CDR3 protein. The sample has 500,000 or so distinct CDR3 sequences; about 15% are singletons. The germline V and J ends were trimmed by 4 bases and 3 bases, with 6 bases remaining between them. The CDR3 is made up of 12 amino acids. Germline loops: CDR1 SEHNR, CDR2 FQNEAQ (reference sequence). This clonotype was detected only a few times. The material sequenced was CD4+ T cells sorted from PBMCs, taken less than 30 months after vaccination. This sequence originates from a man in his fifties or sixties who received an inactivated influenza vaccine. The J gene is TRBJ1-2, the V gene TRBV7-9; D uncertain. CDR3 nucleotides: TGTGCCAGCAGCTCCGCCCACTATGGCTACACCTTC. Its protein is CASSSAHYGYTF. The variable domain in full, completed from reference TRBV7-9 and TRBJ1-2, reads DTGVSQNPRHKITKRGQNVTFRCDPISEHNRLYWYRQTLGQGPEFLTYFQNEAQLEKSRLLSDRFSAERPKGSFSTLEIQRTEQGDSAMYLCASSSAHYGYTFGSGTRLTVV.